The sequence of this TCR beta chain was determined in a study of control samples from healthy donors and cancer patients (TCRdb year 2020). Turning to this clone: Its binding antigen is unknown. No base quality values were provided; no much bigger clone lies one nucleotide off.

The CDR3 runs 13 residues from the cysteine to the phenylalanine. Left in the record is the CDR3 DNA by itself, 39 bases read in frame from the first base. Via the germline V gene (reference sequence), CDR1 is LGHDT and CDR2 YNNKEL. V lost 2 bases and J lost 6 bases; the stretch between them is 10 bases long. Libraries came from the immunoSEQ multiplex PCR assay. Drawn from immuneACCESS, this table holds only the in-frame rearrangements with V and J called that TCRdb kept. Clones are partly lost; checked studies trace under half to an unresolved V gene and leave the rest unexplained. This sample holds about 94,000 clones; just over 90% were observed only once. 3% to 4.5% of the sample goes to the ten largest clones.

Here the chain combines TRBV3-1 (or the pseudogene TRBV3-2) and TRBJ1-1, with the identity of the D gene unclear. Source material: blood. The TCR was taken from a woman younger than 35 in good health. In nucleotide form, the sequence is TGTGCCAGCAGCCAATTGGACCAGTCTGAAGCTTTCTTT. Its translation is CASSQLDQSEAFF.